A selection of T cell receptor beta chains follows, all from one sample in a study of T-cell memory formation after mild COVID-19. From the 5' RACE reads, TCRdb called clonotypes with MiXCR, one entry per CDR3 protein. Here the sample spans a few hundred thousand distinct CDR3 sequences, 15% to 20% being singletons. Specimen: PBMCs or a T cell subset sorted from them (not recorded which). These receptors were taken from a man between 18 and 35 years old who had mild COVID-19 (a few samples of this study predate the infection). Cell type and time point are not known. Each CDR3 is given with its conserved first and last residue. The order of the fields is J gene, clone size, V gene, D gene, CDR3 protein, CDR3 DNA. D genes are given only for firm matches. For some rows the clone size is stated as once, few or many, or as a class when expanded; others skip it.

J: TRBJ2-1
size: few
V: TRBV28
D: -
CDR3: CASTLGGRRVSYNEQFF
DNA: TGTGCCAGCACCCTCGGGGGCAGGCGAGTTTCCTACAATGAGCAGTTCTTC

J: TRBJ2-5
size: -
V: TRBV4-3
D: TRBD1
CDR3: CASSRAGGRQGETQYF
DNA: TGCGCCAGCAGCCGAGCAGGGGGTCGACAAGGGGAGACCCAGTACTTC

J: TRBJ2-7
size: -
V: TRBV9
D: -
CDR3: CASSARTNVGEQYF
DNA: TGTGCCAGCAGCGCCCGAACGAACGTTGGGGAGCAGTACTTC

J: TRBJ2-5
size: many
V: TRBV2
D: TRBD2
CDR3: CASSVGERGGQTQYF
DNA: TGTGCCAGCAGTGTGGGCGAGCGGGGGGGCCAGACCCAGTACTTC

J: TRBJ2-2
size: -
V: TRBV15
D: -
CDR3: CATSRDEAGPNTGELFF
DNA: TGTGCCACCAGCAGAGATGAAGCAGGCCCGAACACCGGGGAGCTGTTTTTT

J: TRBJ2-1
size: -
V: TRBV5-1
D: -
CDR3: CASSPRVGYLYNEQFF
DNA: TGCGCCAGCAGCCCCCGGGTGGGTTATCTCTACAATGAGCAGTTCTTC

J: TRBJ2-5
size: -
V: TRBV10-2
D: TRBD2
CDR3: CASSEFSGGQETQYF
DNA: TGCGCCAGCAGTGAGTTTAGCGGGGGGCAAGAGACCCAGTACTTC

J: TRBJ1-4
size: -
V: TRBV6-6
D: TRBD1
CDR3: CASGIQGVELFF
DNA: TGTGCCAGCGGCATACAGGGGGTAGAACTGTTTTTT

J: TRBJ2-3
size: few
V: TRBV19
D: TRBD1
CDR3: CASSTGTGHTDTQYF
DNA: TGTGCCAGTAGTACCGGGACAGGGCACACAGATACGCAGTATTTT

J: TRBJ1-2
size: -
V: TRBV6-5
D: TRBD1
CDR3: CASSYGQANYGYTF
DNA: TGTGCCAGCAGTTATGGACAGGCCAACTATGGCTACACCTTC

J: TRBJ1-3
size: few
V: TRBV11-2
D: -
CDR3: CASSQQFSGNTIYF
DNA: TGTGCCAGCAGCCAACAATTCTCTGGAAACACCATATATTTT

J: TRBJ2-3
size: -
V: TRBV20-1
D: -
CDR3: CSALRREVGTDTQYF
DNA: TGCAGTGCTCTCCGGAGGGAAGTGGGCACAGATACGCAGTATTTT

J: TRBJ2-3
size: -
V: TRBV20-1
D: -
CDR3: CSARVQGGDTQYF
DNA: TGCAGTGCTAGGGTACAGGGGGGGGATACGCAGTATTTT

J: TRBJ2-3
size: -
V: TRBV6-1
D: TRBD1
CDR3: CASRQGVGADTQYF
DNA: TGTGCCAGCAGGCAGGGGGTGGGCGCAGATACGCAGTATTTT

J: TRBJ2-1
size: -
V: TRBV7-3
D: TRBD2
CDR3: CASSLAGTSLYNEQFF
DNA: TGTGCCAGCAGCTTAGCCGGGACTAGTCTATACAATGAGCAGTTCTTC

J: TRBJ2-3
size: few
V: TRBV7-2
D: -
CDR3: CASSYFRDTQYF
DNA: TGTGCCAGCAGCTATTTTCGGGATACGCAGTATTTT

J: TRBJ1-6
size: -
V: TRBV7-9
D: -
CDR3: CASSGTGRFFNSPLHF
DNA: TGTGCCAGCAGCGGGACGGGGCGATTCTTTAATTCACCCCTCCACTTT

J: TRBJ1-4
size: few
V: TRBV4-3
D: -
CDR3: CASSQDRGNREKLFF
DNA: TGCGCCAGCAGCCAAGATCGGGGGAATCGCGAAAAACTGTTTTTT

J: TRBJ2-3
size: -
V: TRBV12-3/TRBV12-4
D: -
CDR3: CASSLPGHTDTQYF
DNA: TGTGCCAGCAGTTTACCGGGGCACACAGATACGCAGTATTTT

J: TRBJ1-6
size: -
V: TRBV28
D: -
CDR3: CASRAQGSSYNSPLHF
DNA: TGTGCCAGCAGGGCTCAGGGTAGCTCCTATAATTCACCCCTCCACTTT

J: TRBJ2-3
size: few
V: TRBV4-1
D: -
CDR3: CASEGDTQYF
DNA: TGCGCCAGCGAAGGAGATACGCAGTATTTT

J: TRBJ1-1
size: few
V: TRBV5-1
D: -
CDR3: CASSSRMNTEAFF
DNA: TGCGCCAGCAGCTCCAGGATGAACACTGAAGCTTTCTTT

J: TRBJ1-5
size: few
V: TRBV4-1
D: TRBD1
CDR3: CASSQLDRVGQPQHF
DNA: TGCGCCAGCAGCCAACTCGACAGGGTCGGTCAGCCCCAGCATTTT

J: TRBJ2-2
size: -
V: TRBV2
D: -
CDR3: CASRHGELFF
DNA: TGTGCCAGCCGGCACGGGGAGCTGTTTTTT

J: TRBJ2-3
size: many
V: TRBV7-6
D: -
CDR3: CASSLAEDTQYF
DNA: TGTGCCAGCAGCTTAGCGGAAGATACGCAGTATTTT

J: TRBJ2-3
size: -
V: TRBV5-1
D: TRBD2
CDR3: CASSLLPRGADTQYF
DNA: TGCGCCAGCAGCTTGTTGCCCCGGGGGGCAGATACGCAGTATTTT

J: TRBJ2-2
size: -
V: TRBV6-5
D: -
CDR3: CASSYYVGGIGELFF
DNA: TGTGCCAGCAGTTACTATGTAGGGGGTATCGGGGAGCTGTTTTTT

J: TRBJ1-1
size: few
V: TRBV12-3/TRBV12-4
D: TRBD1
CDR3: CASSPTGGRSEAFF
DNA: TGTGCCAGCAGTCCTACAGGGGGTAGGTCTGAAGCTTTCTTT

J: TRBJ1-6
size: few
V: TRBV7-6
D: -
CDR3: CASSLAGEGKWSPLHF
DNA: TGTGCCAGCAGCTTAGCCGGGGAGGGAAAGTGGTCACCCCTCCACTTT

J: TRBJ2-2
size: few
V: TRBV29-1
D: TRBD1
CDR3: CSVEGDRGTTGELFF
DNA: TGCAGCGTTGAAGGGGACAGGGGGACAACCGGGGAGCTGTTTTTT

J: TRBJ2-5
size: -
V: TRBV20-1
D: TRBD2
CDR3: CSAPGTSGFPRTQYF
DNA: TGCAGTGCCCCAGGGACTAGCGGGTTCCCCAGGACCCAGTACTTC